The 24 T cell receptor beta chains below were found in one sample sequenced in a study of blood T cell dynamics during melanoma immunotherapy. The time point is: week 3, after first cycle of checkpoint inhibitor. Produced via immunoSEQ multiplex PCR; TCRdb's table is partial and in-frame only. Counted here are over 10,000 clones, around nine tenths occurring once; the ten biggest clones make up around 0.19%. The sample was effector memory CD8+ T cells from blood, taken from a patient treated with checkpoint blockade. Receptor source: a human donor with melanoma.

This clone is a singleton in its sample. The CDR3 spells CASSTTDGYEQYF. The DNA for the CDR3 is TGTGCCAGCAGTACCACGGACGGTTACGAGCAGTACTTC. The chain is built from TRBV6-5 and TRBJ2-7; D is unclear. V shed 5 bases and J shed 4 bases, with 12 bases lying between them. Germline CDR1 is MNHEY and CDR2 is SVGAGI. This CDR3 contains 13 residues.

This chain uses TRBV5-4 with TRBJ2-1, with 9 bases identical to TRBD1. CDR3 size: 15 residues. Germline CDR1 is SGHNT and CDR2 is YYREEE (reference sequence). The V and J ends lost 4 bases and 7 bases, in that order; junction bases with no gene match: 9. This CDR3 is CASSLPGQGKNEQFF. The CDR3 DNA is TGTGCCAGCAGCCTTCCGGGACAGGGTAAGAATGAGCAGTTCTTC.

The chain combines TRBV28 with TRBJ2-7; D gene ambiguous. The CDR3 covers 15 residues. V lost 6 bases, J lost 3 bases, and 18 bases lay in between. Looked up from germline, CDR1 is MDHEN and CDR2 is SYDVKM. CDR3 amino acids: CASRGNPGPSYEQYF. In DNA form, the CDR3 reads TGTGCCAGCAGGGGAAATCCGGGCCCTAGCTACGAGCAGTACTTC.

The chain carries TRBV7-2 and TRBJ1-1; maybe TRBD1 (5 bases). CDR3 length equals 15 residues. V was clipped by 1 base and J by 2 bases, with 11 bases between them. Germline assignment: CDR1 SGHTA and CDR2 FQGNSA. Here the CDR3 reads CASSLVRGVNTEAFF. The CDR3 DNA follows: TGTGCCAGCAGCTTAGTTCGGGGGGTAAACACTGAAGCTTTCTTT.

The chain recombines TRBV7-3 with TRBJ2-1; 7 bases are a match to TRBD2. Germline V gene sequence: CDR1 SGHTA, CDR2 FQGTGA. V was clipped by 2 bases and J by 0 bases; unmatched bases: 1. The length of the CDR3 is 15 residues. This chain's CDR3 is CASSLGLVSYNEQFF. The CDR3 nucleotides read TGTGCCAGCAGCTTAGGACTAGTCTCCTACAATGAGCAGTTCTTC.

The chain carries TRBV19 and TRBJ1-1; D uncertain. CDR1 LNHDA and CDR2 SQIVND come from the germline V gene (reference sequence). The germline V and J ends were trimmed by 6 bases and 5 bases, with 13 bases remaining between them. This CDR3 is built from 13 residues. This CDR3 reads CASSQGRYTEAFF. The CDR3 bases are TGTGCCAGTAGCCAAGGAAGGTATACTGAAGCTTTCTTT.

Written as DNA, the CDR3 is TGTGCCAGCAGCTTAGTAGGGACCCTCTACGAGCAGTACTTC. This gives the protein CASSLVGTLYEQYF. The V call is TRBV11-2, the J call TRBJ2-7, with D perhaps given as TRBD1 or TRBD2 (5 bases each). The CDR3 contains 14 residues. The ends were cut back, 1 base at V and 3 bases at J, with 10 bases in the middle. Germline V CDR1 and CDR2: SGHAT, FQNNGV.

This chain links TRBV5-8 with TRBJ1-5; no reliable D call. V lost 2 bases, J lost 6 bases, and 3 bases lay in between. In germline, CDR1 is SGHTS, CDR2 YDEGEE. The CDR3 runs to 11 residues. In DNA, the CDR3 is TGTGCCAGCAGCTTTGGTCAGCCCCAGCATTTT. Translation: CASSFGQPQHF.

This clone occurred once. The chain combines TRBV29-1 with TRBJ2-3; TRBD2 matches at 9 bases. This CDR3 is built from 13 residues. Germline-derived CDR1 and CDR2 are SQVTM and ANQGSEA. The CDR3 loop is CAGGYGNTDTQYF. The CDR3 coding sequence is TGCGCGGGGGGGTACGGAAACACAGATACGCAGTATTTT.

The chain is built from TRBV9 and TRBJ2-2, with a weak D call TRBD2 (6 bases). Trimming shortened V by 3 bases and J by 4 bases, and 13 bases separated the two germline ends. This CDR3 has 15 amino acids. The germline CDR1 and CDR2 sequences are SGDLS and YYNGEE. The CDR3 protein is CASSALAEITGELFF. The CDR3 nucleotides read TGTGCCAGCAGCGCTTTAGCGGAGATCACCGGGGAGCTGTTTTTT.

J is TRBJ1-2 and V is TRBV2, with D maybe TRBD1 (5 bases). The V end lost 8 bases, the J end lost 6 bases, and 16 bases lay between the germline ends. CDR1 is SNHLY, CDR2 FYNNEI, per germline. The CDR3 totals 13 residues. CDR3 bases: TGTGCCAGCCGGGGACCAACCGGAGATGGCTACACCTTC. It is translated as CASRGPTGDGYTF.

This clone was seen only a few times. V gene TRBV27 combines with J gene TRBJ2-7; D is ambiguous. Trimming stripped 2 bases from V and 0 bases from J, with 5 bases between. Germline CDR1 is MNHEY and CDR2 is SMNVEV (reference sequence). This CDR3 has 13 residues. The CDR3 here is CASSLQSSYEQYF. The CDR3 nucleotides are TGTGCCAGCAGTTTACAGAGCTCCTACGAGCAGTACTTC.

V usage is TRBV29-1 and J usage is TRBJ1-1, with TRBD1 as a possible D gene (6 bases). In germline, CDR1 is SQVTM, CDR2 ANQGSEA. The CDR3 contains 13 residues. Between the trimmed V and J ends, which lost 3 bases and 6 bases, there was a span of 14 bases. In nucleotides, the CDR3 is TGCAGCGTTGAGTTCGGCGGGGGCGCTGAAGCTTTCTTT. This translates into CSVEFGGGAEAFF.

The V gene is TRBV7-9, the J gene TRBJ2-7, with D uncertain. The V gene's germline CDR1 is SEHNR and CDR2 FQNEAQ (reference sequence). The CDR3 has 13 amino acids. The V and J ends lost 5 bases and 2 bases respectively, with 10 bases between them. The CDR3: CASSAPGTYEQYF. The CDR3 bases are TGTGCCAGCAGCGCACCTGGAACCTACGAGCAGTACTTC.

The V gene is TRBV27, the J gene TRBJ2-3; a weak D match, TRBD2 (7 bases). Trimming shortened V by 1 base and J by 4 bases, and 15 bases separated the two germline ends. CDR1 and CDR2 (germline): MNHEY, SMNVEV (reference sequence). The CDR3 is made up of 16 amino acids. The CDR3 coding sequence is TGTGCCAGCAGTTTATTCGGGGGGCTGGGGGCAGATACGCAGTATTTT. Translated, it gives CASSLFGGLGADTQYF.

The table lists this clone with a count of one. The V call is TRBV7-2, the J call TRBJ2-1; 16 bases fit TRBD2. From germline, CDR1 is SGHTA and CDR2 FQGNSA. This CDR3 spans 19 amino acids. With V trimmed by 4 bases and J by 10 bases, 16 bases remained unmatched. The CDR3 loop is CASSSLPGLAGGPSAEQFF. The CDR3 DNA reads as TGTGCCAGCAGCTCTCTCCCGGGACTAGCGGGAGGGCCTTCCGCCGAGCAGTTCTTC.

The chain combines TRBV5-5 with TRBJ2-7; 9 bases fit TRBD1. Losses at the gene ends were 4 bases for V and 4 bases for J; bases not matched to a gene: 6. Germline V gene lookup returns CDR1 SGHKS and CDR2 YYEKEE (reference sequence). This CDR3 contains 14 residues. The CDR3 is CASSPGTGTYEQYF. The CDR3 DNA is TGTGCCAGCAGCCCCGGGACAGGGACTTACGAGCAGTACTTC.

The chain recombines TRBV7-9 with TRBJ1-1; the D is unclear. The CDR3 is made up of 12 amino acids. Germline CDR1 and CDR2: SEHNR and FQNEAQ (reference sequence). The V end was cut by 5 bases, the J end by 7 bases, with 11 bases between. Here the CDR3 reads CASSVGRYEAFF. The CDR3 coding sequence is TGTGCCAGCAGCGTAGGACGGTATGAAGCTTTCTTT.

The chain is built from TRBV4-1 and TRBJ1-1; 7 bases map to TRBD1. CDR3 length: 14 amino acids. V gave up 2 bases and J gave up 7 bases; unmatched junction bases: 7. Germline lookup yields CDR1 MGHRA and CDR2 YSYEKL. DNA of the CDR3: TGCGCCAGCAGCCAAAAGACAGGGTCGGGTGAAGCTTTCTTT. Residues: CASSQKTGSGEAFF.

V usage is TRBV2 and J usage is TRBJ2-7, with 9 bases matching TRBD1. This CDR3 has 16 amino acids. Trimming removed 0 bases from V and 9 bases from J; junction bases left unmatched: 12. The germline V gene encodes CDR1 SNHLY and CDR2 FYNNEI. CDR3 protein: CASSEAGTGFRVGQYF. DNA of the CDR3: TGTGCCAGCAGTGAAGCAGGGACAGGGTTTCGGGTTGGGCAGTACTTC. Using reference TRBV2 and TRBJ2-7 for the parts outside the CDR3, the full variable domain is EPEVTQTPSHQVTQMGQEVILRCVPISNHLYFYWYRQILGQKVEFLVSFYNNEISEKSEIFDDQFSVERPDGSNFTLKIRSTKLEDSAMYFCASSEAGTGFRVGQYFGPGTRLTVT.

For the CDR3, the DNA is TGTGCCAGCAGTTTCTCTGCGGGAGTGGGGCAGAATGAGCAGTTCTTC. Translation: CASSFSAGVGQNEQFF. This chain links TRBV28 with TRBJ2-1; 7 bases are shared with TRBD2. V dropped 3 bases and J dropped 7; count of bases not matched to a gene: 12. In germline, CDR1 is MDHEN, CDR2 SYDVKM. The CDR3 spans 16 residues.

The DNA of the CDR3 is TGCGCCAGCAGCCCCATAGGGGGCGGCCGCTTATACGAGCAGTACTTC. Its protein is CASSPIGGGRLYEQYF. The J gene is TRBJ2-7, the V gene TRBV4-1, with TRBD1 matching over 7 bases. Trimming removed 4 bases from V and 4 bases from J; junction bases left unmatched: 13. This CDR3 has 16 amino acids. Germline CDR1 and CDR2: MGHRA and YSYEKL.

This chain links TRBV7-6 with TRBJ2-5; 10 bases align to TRBD2. The CDR3 is made up of 18 amino acids. The V and J ends lost 5 bases and 5 bases, in that order; junction bases with no gene match: 17. Germline V gives CDR1 SGHVS, CDR2 FNYEAQ. CDR3 in amino acids: CASSRHREREGPRETQYF. DNA for the CDR3: TGTGCCAGCAGCCGGCATCGGGAGCGGGAGGGCCCGCGGGAGACCCAGTACTTC.

The chain is built from TRBV6-5 and TRBJ2-5, with D perhaps matching TRBD2 (5 bases). Germline assignment: CDR1 MNHEY and CDR2 SVGAGI. V dropped 4 bases and J dropped 10 bases, with 10 bases sitting between them. This CDR3 spans 11 amino acids. The CDR3 region has the DNA TGTGCCAGCAGTTCCGGACTGATCCAGTACTTC. It encodes CASSSGLIQYF.